These 2 T cell receptor beta chains were all obtained from the same sample, sequenced in a study of regulatory T cells in long-lasting Graves disease. Building of the TCR beta libraries involved iRepertoire HTBI primers and Arm-PCR of CDR3 regions. One entry per CDR3 protein, called by TCRdb with MiXCR from the multiplex PCR reads. The sample includes some 500,000 distinct CDR3 sequences, about 16% seen only once; the top ten take more than 20%. Indicated time point: newly diagnosed GD, antithyroid drugs for less than 3 months. RNA extracted from PBMCs served as the sequencing template. The same data also went into a second study, on T cells in Graves' hyperthyroidism and ophthalmopathy.

Material: peripheral blood mononuclear cells (PBMCs), obtained at new diagnosis, from a patient treated with antithyroid drugs. These receptor sequences come from a woman aged 40-65 years with Graves disease.

Concerning this clonotype: A much larger clone differs from this one at a single base, so this may be a read error. As the CDR3 is not closed by the conserved phenylalanine or tryptophan, this likely results from a read error. This sequence joins TRBV18 and TRBJ1-1; tentative D call: TRBD1 (6 bases). CDR1 and CDR2 (germline): KGHSH, LQKENI. V dropped 3 bases and J dropped 3 bases, with 11 bases sitting between them. This CDR3 comprises 14 residues. For the CDR3, the DNA is TGTGCCAGCTCACCGACAAGGGGGGACACTGAAGCTTTCTTA. This encodes CASSPTRGDTEAFL.

This clonotype was picked up a small number of times. This chain uses TRBV6-5 with TRBJ2-7, with 11 bases matching TRBD1. This CDR3 has 18 amino acids. The trim removed 0 bases at V and 0 bases at J, leaving 7 bases unmatched. Germline CDR1 and CDR2: MNHEY and SVGAGI. CDR3 coding DNA: TGTGCCAGCAGTTACTCGTTTCCAGGGACAGGGGGCTCCTACGAGCAGTACTTC. This sequence encodes CASSYSFPGTGGSYEQYF.